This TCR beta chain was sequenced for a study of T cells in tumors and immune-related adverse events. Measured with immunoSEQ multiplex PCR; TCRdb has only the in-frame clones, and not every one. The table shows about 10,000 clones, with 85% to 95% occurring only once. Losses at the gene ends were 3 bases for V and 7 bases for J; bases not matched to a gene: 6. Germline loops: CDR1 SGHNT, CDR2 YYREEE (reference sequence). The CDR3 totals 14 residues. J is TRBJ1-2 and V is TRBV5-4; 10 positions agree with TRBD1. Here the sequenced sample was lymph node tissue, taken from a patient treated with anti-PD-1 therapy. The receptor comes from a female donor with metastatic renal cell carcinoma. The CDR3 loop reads CASSSRQGAPGYTF. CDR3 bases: TGTGCCAGCAGCTCCCGACAGGGGGCGCCTGGCTACACCTTC.